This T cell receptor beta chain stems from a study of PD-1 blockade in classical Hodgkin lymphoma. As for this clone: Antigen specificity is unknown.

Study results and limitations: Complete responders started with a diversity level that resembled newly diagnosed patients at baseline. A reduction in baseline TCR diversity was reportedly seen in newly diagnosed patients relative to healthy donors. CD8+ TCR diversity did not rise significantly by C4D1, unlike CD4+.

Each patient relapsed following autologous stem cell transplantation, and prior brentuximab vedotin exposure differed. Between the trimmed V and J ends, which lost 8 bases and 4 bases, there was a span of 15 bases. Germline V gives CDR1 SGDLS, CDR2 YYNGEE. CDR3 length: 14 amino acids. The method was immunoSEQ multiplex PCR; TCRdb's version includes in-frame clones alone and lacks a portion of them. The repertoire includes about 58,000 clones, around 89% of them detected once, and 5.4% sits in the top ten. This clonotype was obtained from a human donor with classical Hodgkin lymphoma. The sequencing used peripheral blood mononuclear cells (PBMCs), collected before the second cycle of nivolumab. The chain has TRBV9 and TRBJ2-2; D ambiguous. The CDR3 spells CASTQTFSTGELFF. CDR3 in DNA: TGTGCCAGTACGCAGACTTTTTCCACCGGGGAGCTGTTTTTT. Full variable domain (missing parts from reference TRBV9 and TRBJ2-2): DSGVTQTPKHLITATGQRVTLRCSPRSGDLSVYWYQQSLDQGLQFLIQYYNGEERAKGNILERFSAQQFPDLHSELNLSSLELGDSALYFCASTQTFSTGELFFGEGSRLTVL.